This entry concerns a single TCR beta chain. Its antigen is not known. Germline CDR1 is PRHDT and CDR2 is FYEKMQ (reference sequence). Trimming shortened V by 1 base and J by 4 bases, and 11 bases separated the two germline ends. This CDR3 comprises 14 residues. The record originates from a study of T cell responses to AZD1222 COVID-19 vaccine. The study, taken as a whole, reports: Vaccine-associated CD4 TCRs spanned spike, dominant at 160-218 and 743-854. In a largely white British group with more females than males, clonal diversity was possibly underestimated. Repertoires were sampled only after the peak T cell response.

Profiling relied on immunoSEQ multiplex PCR, and the TCRdb table lists in-frame clones only, not all of them. There are about 260,000 clones in the sample; roughly 93% occur only once, and 0.55% lies in the top ten. Sequencing used peripheral blood, obtained on day 0 of AZD1222 vaccination. The rearrangement links TRBV13 to TRBJ2-7; D not resolved. This receptor was obtained from an adult in good health. In DNA form, the CDR3 reads TGTGCCAGCAGCTTAGAACGGATAGGGTACGAGCAGTACTTC. Protein product: CASSLERIGYEQYF.